Listed below are T cell receptor beta chains from one sample, sequenced in a study of T cells in Graves' hyperthyroidism and ophthalmopathy. TCRdb called the multiplex PCR reads again in MiXCR, with one record for every CDR3 protein. Here the sample spans hundreds of thousands of distinct CDR3 sequences, about 14% being singletons. Material: blood. These receptors were obtained from a man in his fifties with Graves' ophthalmopathy. Both conserved end residues are trimmed from each CDR3.

j_call v_call cdr3_aa
TRBJ2-1 TRBV6-1 ASWTGNNEQF
TRBJ1-2 TRBV7-9 ASSIGQTINYGYT
TRBJ2-7 TRBV20-1 SARVVSGTAYEQY
TRBJ2-3 TRBV28 ASSFLQGAADTQY
TRBJ2-7 TRBV2 ATSGGETSEQY
TRBJ2-1 TRBV29-1 SVEAVGTGGSEQF
TRBJ1-2 TRBV19 ASSMRAKDGYT
TRBJ2-2 TRBV27 ASQRGRNTGELF
TRBJ2-1 TRBV29-1 SVEGSGGNEQF
TRBJ2-2 TRBV12-3/TRBV12-4 ASSPRLAANTGELF
TRBJ2-1 TRBV3-1 ASSQDLGLAVYNEQF
TRBJ2-7 TRBV3-1 ASSQGSGSTYEQY
TRBJ2-7 TRBV12-3/TRBV12-4 ASSRMGGGLAGFYEQY
TRBJ2-4 TRBV5-6 ASSLIQPAKNIQY
TRBJ2-3 TRBV15 ATSRKDGGDTQY
TRBJ2-1 TRBV7-8 ASSAILAGGGEQF
TRBJ1-1 TRBV14 ASSQVFGYTEAF
TRBJ1-1 TRBV9 ASSAEPGGPWTEAF
TRBJ2-7 TRBV6-1 ASRRREAYEQY
TRBJ2-2 TRBV12-3/TRBV12-4 ASSSLGGRGELF
TRBJ1-1 TRBV7-2 ASSYGQGRFMNTEAF
TRBJ2-7 TRBV5-1 ASSQNRGPFRGEQY
TRBJ2-7 TRBV12-3/TRBV12-4 ASKLGREQY
TRBJ2-1 TRBV29-1 SVLAGGLSYNEQF
TRBJ2-1 TRBV9 ASSVLDCCEQF
TRBJ2-5 TRBV12-3/TRBV12-4 ASSFPGQETQY
TRBJ2-2 TRBV7-2 ASSLGAGPLGELF
TRBJ2-3 TRBV28 ASTGRTDTQY
TRBJ2-2 TRBV30 AWSTGVAGELF
TRBJ2-1 TRBV27 ARRERRYNEQF
TRBJ1-1 TRBV5-4 ASSRELRNTEAF
TRBJ2-2 TRBV19 ASRRGQQTGELF
TRBJ1-5 TRBV5-1 ASSRTGARDQPQH
TRBJ1-2 TRBV6-5 ASSYRRVNYGYT
TRBJ2-2 TRBV11-2 ASSLRAGGRSNTGELF
TRBJ2-7 TRBV12-3/TRBV12-4 ASSRDSTYEQY
TRBJ2-1 TRBV6-1 ASSERDTSYNEQF
TRBJ2-2 TRBV28 ASRLLAGGTGELF
TRBJ2-1 TRBV5-4 ASSISGTGNEQF